This TCR beta chain originates from a study of cytomegalovirus exposure and HLA in healthy donors. Findings of the study overall: Using the classifier, cytomegalovirus status was reportedly diagnosed with high specificity and sensitivity. The listing of 150 or so TCR beta chains classed them as cytomegalovirus-associated. Through in vitro validation, a few CMV-associated chains were shown to be specific for CMV antigens.

Concerning this clone itself: As yet, its antigen is unknown.

Germline CDR1 LNHDA, CDR2 SQIVND (reference sequence). Trimming took 7 bases from V and 5 from J; bases not matched to a gene: 8. The CDR3 contains 14 residues. The donors formed part of the approximately 120-subject validation cohort, distinct from the roughly 730-subject first cohort. The assay was immunoSEQ multiplex PCR, and TCRdb's table has in-frame clones only and misses some. In the table there are about 64,000 clones, about 95% of which are singletons. Input material: PBMCs. The genes are TRBV19 and TRBJ1-5; 7 bases match TRBD1. The source is a woman aged 18-35 years in good health and CMV-seropositive. For the CDR3, the DNA is TGTGCCAGTAACAGGGACAGTTCTTATCAGCCCCAGCATTTT. The encoded protein is CASNRDSSYQPQHF.